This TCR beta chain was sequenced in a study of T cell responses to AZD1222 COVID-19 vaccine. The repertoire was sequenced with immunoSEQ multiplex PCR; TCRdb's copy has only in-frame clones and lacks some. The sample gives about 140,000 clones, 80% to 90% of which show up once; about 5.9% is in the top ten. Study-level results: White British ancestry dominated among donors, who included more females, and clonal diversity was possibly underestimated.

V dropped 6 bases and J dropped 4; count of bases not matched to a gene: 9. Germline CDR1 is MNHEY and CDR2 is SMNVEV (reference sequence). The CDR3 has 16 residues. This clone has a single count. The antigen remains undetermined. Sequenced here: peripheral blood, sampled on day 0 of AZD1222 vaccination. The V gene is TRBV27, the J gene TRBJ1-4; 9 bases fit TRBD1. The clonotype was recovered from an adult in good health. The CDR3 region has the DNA TGTGCCAGCAGGGGAAGCACAGGGGGCCGTAATGAAAAACTGTTTTTT. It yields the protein CASRGSTGGRNEKLFF.